This T cell receptor beta chain was sequenced during a study of T cell responses to AZD1222 COVID-19 vaccine. Points from the study as a whole: A mostly white British donor set with more females was recruited, and clonal diversity was possibly underestimated.

As concerns this clone: The antigen remains undetermined.

The repertoire was sequenced with immunoSEQ multiplex PCR; TCRdb's copy has only in-frame clones and lacks some. The table includes 80,000 to 90,000 clones, around nine tenths detected once. The germline gives CDR1 KGHDR, CDR2 SFDVKD. The trim removed 4 bases at V and 2 bases at J, leaving 5 bases unmatched. The CDR3 is 15 residues long. The chain employs TRBV24-1 and TRBJ1-2; TRBD1 agrees at 8 bases. Source: peripheral blood, taken on day 0 of MenACWY control vaccination. This receptor was obtained from an adult in good health. CDR3 region: CATSESGGANYGYTF. In nucleotides, the CDR3 is TGTGCCACCAGTGAGTCAGGGGGCGCGAACTATGGCTACACCTTC.